This T cell receptor (beta chain) is from a study of esophageal squamous cell carcinoma under preoperative chemotherapy. Study summary: Samples included peripheral blood T cells as well as tumor-infiltrating lymphocytes.

Note on this clonotype: What it binds is not known. A much larger clone differs from this one at a single base, so this may be a read error.

TCRdb recomputed calls from the PCR reads with MiXCR, one row per CDR3 protein. This table holds roughly 9,300 distinct CDR3 sequences, approximately 50% found once. Overall study results and limits: Paclitaxel-nedaplatin therapy caused immediate, substantial clonotype frequency changes.

The time point denotes: after preoperative PTX-NDP chemotherapy. Trimming took off 5 bases at V and 13 bases at J, with 18 bases between the two ends. The CDR3 sequence is 13 residues long. Germline V gene lookup returns CDR1 SGHNT and CDR2 YENEEA. This chain joins TRBV11-3 and TRBJ2-1; unclear D gene. Sampling was done from a patient given preoperative chemotherapy. The source of this sequence is a human donor with esophageal squamous cell carcinoma. The donor label of this sample is uncertain. The CDR3 DNA sequence: TGTGCCAGCAGCCACCAGGCGACGGAGACCCAGTTCTTC. It specifies CASSHQATETQFF. The full variable domain, its missing parts supplied by reference TRBV11-3 and TRBJ2-1, is EAGVVQSPRYKIIEKKQPVAFWCNPISGHNTLYWYLQNLGQGPELLIRYENEEAVDDSQLPKDRFSAERLKGVDSTLKIQPAELGDSAVYLCASSHQATETQFFGPGTRLTVL.